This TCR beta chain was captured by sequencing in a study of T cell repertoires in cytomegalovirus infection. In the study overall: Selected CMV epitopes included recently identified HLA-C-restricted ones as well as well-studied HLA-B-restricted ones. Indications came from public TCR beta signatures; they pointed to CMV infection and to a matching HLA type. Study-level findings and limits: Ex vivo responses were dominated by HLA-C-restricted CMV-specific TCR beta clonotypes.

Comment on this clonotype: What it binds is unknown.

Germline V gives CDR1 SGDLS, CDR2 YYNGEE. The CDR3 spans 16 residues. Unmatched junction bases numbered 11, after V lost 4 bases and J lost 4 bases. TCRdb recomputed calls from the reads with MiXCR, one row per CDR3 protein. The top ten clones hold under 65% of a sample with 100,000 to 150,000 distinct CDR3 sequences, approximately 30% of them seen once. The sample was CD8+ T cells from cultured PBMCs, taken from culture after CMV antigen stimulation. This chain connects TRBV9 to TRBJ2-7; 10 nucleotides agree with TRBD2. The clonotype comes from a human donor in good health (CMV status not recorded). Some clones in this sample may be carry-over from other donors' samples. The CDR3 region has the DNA TGTGCCAGCAGCTTGTGGTCTAGCGGGGGTCTGTACGAGCAGTACTTC. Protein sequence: CASSLWSSGGLYEQYF.